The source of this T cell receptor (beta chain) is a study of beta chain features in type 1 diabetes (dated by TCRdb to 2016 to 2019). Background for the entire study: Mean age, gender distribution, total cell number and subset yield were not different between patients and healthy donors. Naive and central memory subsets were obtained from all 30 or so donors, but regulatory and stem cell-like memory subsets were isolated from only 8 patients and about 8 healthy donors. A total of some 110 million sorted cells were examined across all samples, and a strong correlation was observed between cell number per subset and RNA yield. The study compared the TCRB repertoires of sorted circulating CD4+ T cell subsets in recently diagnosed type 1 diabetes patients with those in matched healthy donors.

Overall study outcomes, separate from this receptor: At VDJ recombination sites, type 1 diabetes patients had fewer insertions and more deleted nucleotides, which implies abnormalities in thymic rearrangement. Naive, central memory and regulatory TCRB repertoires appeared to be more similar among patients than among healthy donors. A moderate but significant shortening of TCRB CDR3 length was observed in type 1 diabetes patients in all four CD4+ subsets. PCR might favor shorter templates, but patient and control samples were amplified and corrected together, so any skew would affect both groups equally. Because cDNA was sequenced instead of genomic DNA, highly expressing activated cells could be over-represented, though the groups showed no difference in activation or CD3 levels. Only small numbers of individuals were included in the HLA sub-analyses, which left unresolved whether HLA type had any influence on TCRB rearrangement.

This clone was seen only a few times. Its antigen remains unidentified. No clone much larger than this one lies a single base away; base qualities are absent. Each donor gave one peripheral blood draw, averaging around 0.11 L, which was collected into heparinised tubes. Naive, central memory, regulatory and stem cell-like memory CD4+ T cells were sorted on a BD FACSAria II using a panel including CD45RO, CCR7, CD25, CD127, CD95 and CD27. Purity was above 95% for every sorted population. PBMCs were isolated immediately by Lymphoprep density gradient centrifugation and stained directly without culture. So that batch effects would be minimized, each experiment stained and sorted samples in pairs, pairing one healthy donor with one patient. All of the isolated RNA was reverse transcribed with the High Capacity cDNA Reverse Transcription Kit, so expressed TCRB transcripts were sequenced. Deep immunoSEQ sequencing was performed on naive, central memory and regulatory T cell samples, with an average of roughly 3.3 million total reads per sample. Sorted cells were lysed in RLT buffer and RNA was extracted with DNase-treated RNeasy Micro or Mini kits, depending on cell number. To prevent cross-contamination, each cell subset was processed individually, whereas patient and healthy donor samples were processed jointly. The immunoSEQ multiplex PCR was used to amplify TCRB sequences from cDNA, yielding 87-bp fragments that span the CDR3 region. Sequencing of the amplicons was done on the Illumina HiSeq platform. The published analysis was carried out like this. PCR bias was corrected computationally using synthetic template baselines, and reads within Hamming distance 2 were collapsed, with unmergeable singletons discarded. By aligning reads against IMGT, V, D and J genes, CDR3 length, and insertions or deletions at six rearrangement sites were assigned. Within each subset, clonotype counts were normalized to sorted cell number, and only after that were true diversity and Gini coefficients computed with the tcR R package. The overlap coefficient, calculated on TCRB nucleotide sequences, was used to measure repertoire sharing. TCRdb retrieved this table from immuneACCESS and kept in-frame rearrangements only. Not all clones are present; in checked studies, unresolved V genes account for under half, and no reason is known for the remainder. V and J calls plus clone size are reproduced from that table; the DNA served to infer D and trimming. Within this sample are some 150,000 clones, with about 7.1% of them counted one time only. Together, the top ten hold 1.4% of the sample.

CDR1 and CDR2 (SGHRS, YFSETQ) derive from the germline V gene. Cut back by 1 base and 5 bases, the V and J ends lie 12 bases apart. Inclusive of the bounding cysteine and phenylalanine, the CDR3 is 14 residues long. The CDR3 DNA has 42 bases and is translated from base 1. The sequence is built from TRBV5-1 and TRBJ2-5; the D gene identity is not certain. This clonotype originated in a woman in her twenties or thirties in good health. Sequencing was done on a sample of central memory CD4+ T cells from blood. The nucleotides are TGCGCCAGCAGCTTGTCAGTCTCGGAGGAGACCCAGTACTTC. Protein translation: CASSLSVSEETQYF.